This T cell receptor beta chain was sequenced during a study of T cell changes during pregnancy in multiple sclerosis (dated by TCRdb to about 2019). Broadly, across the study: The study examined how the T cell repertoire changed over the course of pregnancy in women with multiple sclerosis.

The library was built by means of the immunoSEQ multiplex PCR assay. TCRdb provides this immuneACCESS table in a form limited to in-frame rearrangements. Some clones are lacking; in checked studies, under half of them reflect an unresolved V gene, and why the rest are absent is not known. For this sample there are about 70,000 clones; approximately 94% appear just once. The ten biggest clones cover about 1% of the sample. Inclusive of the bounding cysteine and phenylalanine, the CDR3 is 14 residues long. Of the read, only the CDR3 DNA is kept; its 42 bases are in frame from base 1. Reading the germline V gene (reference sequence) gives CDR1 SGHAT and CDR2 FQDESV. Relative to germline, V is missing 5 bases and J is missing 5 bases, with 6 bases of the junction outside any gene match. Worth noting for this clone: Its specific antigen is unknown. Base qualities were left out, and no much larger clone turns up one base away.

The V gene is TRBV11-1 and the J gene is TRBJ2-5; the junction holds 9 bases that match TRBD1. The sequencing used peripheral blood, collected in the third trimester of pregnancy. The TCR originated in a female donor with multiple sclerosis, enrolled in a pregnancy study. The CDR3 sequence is CASSPWTGDETQYF. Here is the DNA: TGTGCCAGCAGCCCTTGGACAGGGGACGAGACCCAGTACTTC.